Following are 15 T cell receptor beta chains from one sample sequenced in a study of shared clonotypes between healthy human individuals. Naive CD8 isolation took CD45RO-negative cells positively selected for CCR7 and excluded terminally differentiated effector memory CD45RA+ cells. Profiled with immunoSEQ multiplex PCR; TCRdb holds only in-frame clones, not every one. The sample consists of over 2 million clones, approximately 95% of them appearing once. The sequenced sample was naive CD8+ T cells sorted from blood. These receptors all stem from a man younger than 30 in good health.

Note on this clone: The junction shows a germline mismatch at one end, possibly a read error. The chain is built from TRBV7-7 and TRBJ2-2; 7 positions match TRBD1. The CDR3 has 13 amino acids. Germline CDR1 is SSHAT and CDR2 is FNYEAQ (reference sequence). The CDR3 DNA reads TGTGCTAGCAGCATGACAGGGACCGGGGAGCTGTTTTTT. Translated, it gives CASSMTGTGELFF.

In DNA, the CDR3 is TGTGCCAGCAGTTTCCGGCGGGGGTTCACCTGCGAGCAGTACTTC. Translating it yields CASSFRRGFTCEQYF. V gene TRBV28 combines with J gene TRBJ2-7; 7 bases map to TRBD2. Germline CDR1 is MDHEN and CDR2 is SYDVKM. V dropped 3 bases and J dropped 6; count of bases not matched to a gene: 11. This CDR3 has 15 residues.

This clone was recorded a few times. The CDR3 sequence is CASSWTGTTEAFF. In DNA, the CDR3 is TGTGCCAGCAGTTGGACAGGGACCACTGAAGCTTTCTTT. The chain couples TRBV6-5 to TRBJ1-1, with TRBD1 matching 8 bases. This CDR3 contains 13 residues. Germline V lookup: CDR1 MNHEY, CDR2 SVGAGI. V lost 4 bases and J lost 4; bases outside the gene matches: 2.

The J gene is TRBJ2-3, the V gene TRBV7-3, with 9 positions matching TRBD2. The CDR3 is made up of 15 amino acids. V shed 1 base, J shed 5 bases, and the junction held 4 bases outside the gene matches. The germline V gene encodes CDR1 SGHTA and CDR2 FQGTGA. CDR3 sequence (DNA): TGTGCCAGCAGCTTAAGCGGGGGGGCGATAGATACGCAGTATTTT. It encodes CASSLSGGAIDTQYF. The full variable domain, completed using reference TRBV7-3 and TRBJ2-3, is GAGVSQTPSNKVTEKGKYVELRCDPISGHTALYWYRQSLGQGPEFLIYFQGTGAADDSGLPNDRFFAVRPEGSVSTLKIQRTERGDSAVYLCASSLSGGAIDTQYFGPGTRLTVL.

V gene TRBV13 combines with J gene TRBJ1-5; D remains ambiguous. Germline CDR1 reads PRHDT; CDR2 reads FYEKMQ (reference sequence). Trimming pared 0 bases from V and 6 bases from J, leaving 9 bases between. This CDR3 has 14 residues. Here the CDR3 DNA reads TGTGCCAGCAGCTTAGGTGATAGTACTCAGCCCCAGCATTTT. Its translation: CASSLGDSTQPQHF.

With respect to this clone: At one of its ends the junction is not consistent with the germline gene, which may arise from a read error. J is TRBJ1-1 and V is TRBV28; D is possibly TRBD1 (6 bases). The CDR3 runs to 15 residues. Germline assignment: CDR1 MDHEN and CDR2 SYDVKM. The CDR3 loop is CASSFQGRGNAEAFF. The CDR3 DNA reads as TGTGCCAGCAGTTTCCAAGGAAGGGGGAACGCTGAAGCTTTCTTT.

This clone was seen once. The chain couples TRBV29-1 to TRBJ2-1; 11 nucleotides match TRBD2. This CDR3 spans 16 amino acids. Germline V CDR1 and CDR2: SQVTM, ANQGSEA. J lost 3 bases, V lost 5 bases, and 9 bases had no gene match. DNA for the CDR3: TGCAGCGTTATAGGAGCTAGCGGGGGGTACTACAATGAGCAGTTCTTC. Its translation is CSVIGASGGYYNEQFF.

The sample holds a few counts of this clone. The V call is TRBV5-4, the J call TRBJ2-2; TRBD1 agrees at 9 bases. Germline trimming cut 5 bases from V and 4 bases from J; bases unmatched to any gene: 6. Germline assignment: CDR1 SGHNT and CDR2 YYREEE (reference sequence). The CDR3 is 15 residues long. The CDR3 sequence is CASRLQGAGTGELFF. DNA of the CDR3: TGTGCCAGCAGGTTACAGGGGGCCGGCACCGGGGAGCTGTTTTTT.

This chain connects TRBV7-2 to TRBJ2-7; TRBD2 agrees at 11 bases. There are 16 residues in the CDR3. The V and J ends lost 2 bases and 0 bases, in that order; junction bases with no gene match: 3. The germline V gene encodes CDR1 SGHTA and CDR2 FQGNSA. The CDR3 DNA is TGTGCCAGCAGCTTACGACTAGCGGGGCTCTCCTACGAGCAGTACTTC. Encoded protein: CASSLRLAGLSYEQYF.

This clone has only one observation. V and J are TRBV6-6 and TRBJ2-1; TRBD2 agrees at 7 bases. J was trimmed by 9 bases and V by 6 bases; bases with no gene match: 5. The CDR3 has 12 residues. CDR1 and CDR2 (germline): MNHNY, SVGAGI (reference sequence). DNA for the CDR3: TGTGCCAGCAGCCCTGGGACTACTGAGCAGTTCTTC. Its protein product is CASSPGTTEQFF.

The chain is built from TRBV30 and TRBJ2-7; TRBD1 is a possible D gene (6 bases). Germline V gene sequence: CDR1 GTSNPN, CDR2 SVGIG (reference sequence). V shed 7 bases and J shed 4 bases, with 26 bases lying between them. CDR3 length: 16 residues. The CDR3 reads CALGAIRQDELYEQYF. The DNA of the CDR3 is TGTGCCTTGGGGGCGATCCGACAGGACGAACTTTACGAGCAGTACTTC.

The chain has TRBV9 and TRBJ1-3; D might be TRBD1 (5 bases). CDR3 length: 14 residues. Germline CDR1 SGDLS, CDR2 YYNGEE. The V end lost 3 bases, the J end lost 2 bases, and 9 bases lay between the germline ends. The CDR3 sequence: CASSDGGAGNTIYF. Written as DNA, the CDR3 is TGTGCCAGCAGCGACGGGGGGGCTGGAAACACCATATATTTT. The whole variable domain, remainder taken from reference TRBV9 and TRBJ1-3, is DSGVTQTPKHLITATGQRVTLRCSPRSGDLSVYWYQQSLDQGLQFLIQYYNGEERAKGNILERFSAQQFPDLHSELNLSSLELGDSALYFCASSDGGAGNTIYFGEGSWLTVV.

The J gene is TRBJ2-1, the V gene TRBV7-9; 7 bases fit TRBD2. Germline V CDR1 and CDR2: SEHNR, FQNEAQ (reference sequence). The CDR3 contains 14 residues. Trimming took 1 base from V and 9 from J; bases not matched to a gene: 6. The chain's CDR3 is CASSLGLGGFEQFF. In nucleotides, the CDR3 is TGTGCCAGCAGCTTAGGTTTGGGGGGGTTTGAGCAGTTCTTC. The variable domain in full, completed from reference TRBV7-9 and TRBJ2-1, reads DTGVSQNPRHKITKRGQNVTFRCDPISEHNRLYWYRQTLGQGPEFLTYFQNEAQLEKSRLLSDRFSAERPKGSFSTLEIQRTEQGDSAMYLCASSLGLGGFEQFFGPGTRLTVL.

The count of this clone is one. Other DNA variants within this sample encode the same CDR3. V usage is TRBV9 and J usage is TRBJ2-7, with unresolved D. This CDR3 is built from 11 residues. Germline CDR1 SGDLS, CDR2 YYNGEE. V lost 3 bases to trimming and J lost 4 bases, with 5 bases between them. The CDR3 reads CASSAGYEQYF. The CDR3 coding sequence is TGTGCCAGCAGCGCCGGTTACGAGCAGTACTTC.

V usage is TRBV13 and J usage is TRBJ2-7; 9 bases are a match to TRBD2. The CDR3 extends over 15 amino acids. Trimming at V came to 2 bases and at J to 6 bases, leaving 8 bases not matched to a gene. Germline V gene lookup returns CDR1 PRHDT and CDR2 FYEKMQ (reference sequence). The chain's CDR3 is CASSLTAGGPSEQYF. The CDR3 region has the DNA TGTGCCAGCAGCTTAACTGCGGGAGGGCCAAGCGAGCAGTACTTC.